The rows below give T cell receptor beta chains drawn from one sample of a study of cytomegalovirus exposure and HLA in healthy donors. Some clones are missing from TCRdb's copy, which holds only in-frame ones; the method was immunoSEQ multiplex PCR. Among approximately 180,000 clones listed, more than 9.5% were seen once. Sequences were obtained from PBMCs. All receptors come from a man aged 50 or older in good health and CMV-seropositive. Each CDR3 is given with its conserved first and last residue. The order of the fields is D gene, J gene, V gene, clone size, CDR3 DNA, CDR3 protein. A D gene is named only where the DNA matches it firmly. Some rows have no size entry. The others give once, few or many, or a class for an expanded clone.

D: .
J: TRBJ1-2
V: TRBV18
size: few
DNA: TGTGCCAGCTCACCAGACATTCTCTATGGCTACACCTTC
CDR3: CASSPDILYGYTF

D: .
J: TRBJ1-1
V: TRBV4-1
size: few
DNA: TGCGCCAGCAGCCAAGGGGCGGGGACCACTGAAGCTTTCTTT
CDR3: CASSQGAGTTEAFF

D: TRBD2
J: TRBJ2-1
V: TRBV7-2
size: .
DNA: TGTGCCAGCAGCTTGACGACTAGCGGGGGGGCCAATGAGCAGTTCTTC
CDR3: CASSLTTSGGANEQFF

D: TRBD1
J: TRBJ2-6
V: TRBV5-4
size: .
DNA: TGTGCCAGCAGCGACAGGGTCGGCTCTGGGGCCAACGTCCTGACTTTC
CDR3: CASSDRVGSGANVLTF

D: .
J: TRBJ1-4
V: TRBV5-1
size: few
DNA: TGCGCCAGCAGCTTGGCCGGGGGGCCTGCTAATGAAAAACTGTTTTTT
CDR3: CASSLAGGPANEKLFF

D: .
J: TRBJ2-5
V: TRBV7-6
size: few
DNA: TGTGCCAGCAGCTCGAGGGGGAATGGGGAGACCCAGTACTTC
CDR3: CASSSRGNGETQYF

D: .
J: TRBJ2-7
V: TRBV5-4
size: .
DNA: TGTGCCATCTCGAATATGACATCTTCCTACGAGCAGTACTTC
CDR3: CAISNMTSSYEQYF

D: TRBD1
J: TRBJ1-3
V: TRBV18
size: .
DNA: TGTGCCAGCTCACTAACGGGACAGTCTGGAAACACCATATATTTT
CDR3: CASSLTGQSGNTIYF

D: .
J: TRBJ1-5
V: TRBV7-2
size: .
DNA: TGTGCCAGCAGCTTAGTCAAGGGCGGGGGGCAGCCCCAGCATTTT
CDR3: CASSLVKGGGQPQHF

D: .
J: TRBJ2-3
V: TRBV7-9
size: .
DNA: TGTGCCAGCAGCTTTGGGAGCCCGACCGATACGCAGTATTTT
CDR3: CASSFGSPTDTQYF

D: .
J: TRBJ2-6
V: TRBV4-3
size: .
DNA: TGCGCCAGCAGCCAAGTACCAGGGTCTGGGGCCAACGTCCTGACTTTC
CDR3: CASSQVPGSGANVLTF

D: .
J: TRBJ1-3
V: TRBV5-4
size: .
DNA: TGTGCCAGCAGCCCCCTCGGGGGGCATTCGGGAAACACCATATATTTT
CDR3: CASSPLGGHSGNTIYF

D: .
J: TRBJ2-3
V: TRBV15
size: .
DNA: TGTGCCACCAGCAGAGATTTTCTAGCTAGTAGCACAGATACGCAGTATTTT
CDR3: CATSRDFLASSTDTQYF

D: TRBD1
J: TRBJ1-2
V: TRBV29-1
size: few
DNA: TGCAGCGTTGTTCGGACAGGCGGCTACACCTTC
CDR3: CSVVRTGGYTF

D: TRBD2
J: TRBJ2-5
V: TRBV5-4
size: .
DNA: TGTGCCAGCAGCGCATCGGGGGGACAAGAGACCCAGTACTTC
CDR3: CASSASGGQETQYF

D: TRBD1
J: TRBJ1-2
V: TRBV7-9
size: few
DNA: TGTGCCAGCAGCTCGGGACAGCCCTATGGCTACACCTTC
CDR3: CASSSGQPYGYTF

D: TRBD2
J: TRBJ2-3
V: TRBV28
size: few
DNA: TGTGCCAGCAGTGCGACTAGCGGGGGGTCTCGGGATACGCAGTATTTT
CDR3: CASSATSGGSRDTQYF

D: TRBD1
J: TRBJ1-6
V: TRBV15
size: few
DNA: TGTGCCACCAGCAGTCCAGACAGGGTTAGGTCACCCCTCCACTTT
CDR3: CATSSPDRVRSPLHF

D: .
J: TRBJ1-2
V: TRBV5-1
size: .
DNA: TGCGCCAGCAGCCCCGGGGGGACCGGGCAGAACTATGGCTACACCTTC
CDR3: CASSPGGTGQNYGYTF

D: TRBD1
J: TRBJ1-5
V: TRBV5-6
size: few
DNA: TGTGCCAGCAGCCCCCGGGCGACAGGGGGGGGCAATCAGCCCCAGCATTTT
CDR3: CASSPRATGGGNQPQHF

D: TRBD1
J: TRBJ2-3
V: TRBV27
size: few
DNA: TGTGCCACCTGGACAGGGGGCTCAGATACGCAGTATTTT
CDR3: CATWTGGSDTQYF

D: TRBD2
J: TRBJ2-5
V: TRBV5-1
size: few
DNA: TGCGCCAGCAGTGCGACTAGCGGGGGGCCGGAGACCCAGTACTTC
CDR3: CASSATSGGPETQYF

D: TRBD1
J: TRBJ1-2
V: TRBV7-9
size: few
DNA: TGTGCCAGCAGCTCATGGACAGGGGTCGGCTACACCTTC
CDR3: CASSSWTGVGYTF

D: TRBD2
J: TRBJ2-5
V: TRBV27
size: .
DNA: TGTGCCAGCAGTTTCGGAGCGGGGCAGACCCAGTACTTC
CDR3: CASSFGAGQTQYF

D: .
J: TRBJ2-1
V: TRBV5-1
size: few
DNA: TGCGCCAGCAGCTTCGAGGGATCGGACAATGAGCAGTTCTTC
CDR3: CASSFEGSDNEQFF

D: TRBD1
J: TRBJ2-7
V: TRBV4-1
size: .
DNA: TGCGCCAGCAGCTCTCGGACAGGGGAGGGGTACGAGCAGTACTTC
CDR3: CASSSRTGEGYEQYF

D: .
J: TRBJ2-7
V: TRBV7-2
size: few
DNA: TGTGCCAGCAGCCGAGGGGGAGTCGGCAGCGAGCAGTACTTC
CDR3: CASSRGGVGSEQYF

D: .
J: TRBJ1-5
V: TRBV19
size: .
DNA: TGTGCCAGTAGATGGGCCAGGGCAAGTCAGCCCCAGCATTTT
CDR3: CASRWARASQPQHF

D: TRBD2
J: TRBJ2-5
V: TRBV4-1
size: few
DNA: TGCGCCAGCAGCCAAGATGGGACTAGCGGGGGAGAGACCCAGTACTTC
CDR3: CASSQDGTSGGETQYF

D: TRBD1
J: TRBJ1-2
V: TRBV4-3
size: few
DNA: TGCGCCAGCAGCCAAGGGCAGGACAGGGCTTATGGCTACACCTTC
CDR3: CASSQGQDRAYGYTF

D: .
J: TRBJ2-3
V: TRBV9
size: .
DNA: TGTGCCAGCAGCGTAGTGGCCAGGGGAAGAACAGATACGCAGTATTTT
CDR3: CASSVVARGRTDTQYF

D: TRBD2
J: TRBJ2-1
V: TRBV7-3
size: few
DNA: TGTGCCAGCAGCCTCAGCGGGGGACGTCAGTTCTTC
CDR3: CASSLSGGRQFF

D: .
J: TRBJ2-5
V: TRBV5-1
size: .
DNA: TGCGCCAGCAGCCTCGCAGGGGCCCTTGTGGAGACCCAGTACTTC
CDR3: CASSLAGALVETQYF

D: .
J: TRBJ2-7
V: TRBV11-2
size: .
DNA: TGTGCCAGCAGCTTAGTAGTGCAGGGCGGCGAGCAGTACTTC
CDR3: CASSLVVQGGEQYF

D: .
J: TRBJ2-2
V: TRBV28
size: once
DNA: TGTGCCAGCTGCCTCGGGGGTAACACCGGGGAGCTGTTTTTT
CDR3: CASCLGGNTGELFF

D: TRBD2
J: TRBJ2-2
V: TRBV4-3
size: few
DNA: TGCGCCAGCAGCCTACTAGCGTCCTCGAACACCGGGGAGCTGTTTTTT
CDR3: CASSLLASSNTGELFF

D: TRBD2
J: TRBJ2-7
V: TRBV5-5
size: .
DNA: TGTGCCAGCAGCAGACGGGGGGTGGGGTCCTACGAGCAGTACTTC
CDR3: CASSRRGVGSYEQYF

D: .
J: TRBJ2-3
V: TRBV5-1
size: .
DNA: TGCGCCAGCAGCTCCTCTGGACAGCCCTCCACAGATACGCAGTATTTT
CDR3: CASSSSGQPSTDTQYF

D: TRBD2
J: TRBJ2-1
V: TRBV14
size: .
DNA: TGTGCCAGCAGCCAAGATGCGGGGGGTTACAATGAGCAGTTCTTC
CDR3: CASSQDAGGYNEQFF

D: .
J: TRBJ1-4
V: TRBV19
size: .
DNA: TGTGCCAGTAGTATATTTGGGACACTCTCTGATGAAAAACTGTTTTTT
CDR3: CASSIFGTLSDEKLFF

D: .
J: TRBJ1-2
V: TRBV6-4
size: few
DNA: TGTGCCAGCAGATCGATCGGGGCCCAGGGGGGCTACACCTTC
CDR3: CASRSIGAQGGYTF

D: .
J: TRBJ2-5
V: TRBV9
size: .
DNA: TGTGCCAGCAGCGTAGCTGGCGGGGACGAGACCCAGTACTTC
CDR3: CASSVAGGDETQYF

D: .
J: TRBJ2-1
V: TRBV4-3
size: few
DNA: TGCGCCAGCAGCCTCGAAGGGGGGGGGTATGAGCAGTTCTTC
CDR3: CASSLEGGGYEQFF

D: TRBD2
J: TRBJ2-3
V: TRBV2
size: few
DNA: TGTGCCAGCAGTCCACGACTAGCGGGGGGGCCAGATACGCAGTATTTT
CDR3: CASSPRLAGGPDTQYF

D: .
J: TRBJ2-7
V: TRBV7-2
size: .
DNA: TGTGCCAGCAGCTACACCTTCTCCTACGAGCAGTACTTC
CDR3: CASSYTFSYEQYF

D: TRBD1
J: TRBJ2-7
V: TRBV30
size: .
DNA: TGTGCCGGGAGAAGGGGGGGAGGACAGGGGGCCTACGAGCAGTACTTC
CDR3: CAGRRGGGQGAYEQYF

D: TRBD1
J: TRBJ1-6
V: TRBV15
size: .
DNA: TGTGCCACCAGCAGAGATTACCCAGATAGCGGGACAGGGTACGTTTCACCCCTCCACTTT
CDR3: CATSRDYPDSGTGYVSPLHF

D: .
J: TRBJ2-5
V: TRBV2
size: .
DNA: TGTGCCAGCAGTGTTGAAGGTGGGCGAGAGACCCAGTACTTC
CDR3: CASSVEGGRETQYF

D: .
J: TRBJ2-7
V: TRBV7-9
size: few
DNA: TGTGCCAGCAGCTTGGTCTTCCCGGGCGAGCAGTACTTC
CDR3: CASSLVFPGEQYF

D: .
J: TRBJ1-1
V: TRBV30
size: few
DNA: TGTGCCTGGAGGGGAGTGGGGGGATACTTGAACACTGAAGCTTTCTTT
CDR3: CAWRGVGGYLNTEAFF